The clone carrying this T cell receptor beta chain was observed a handful of times. This specimen comes from a study of T-cell reconstitution after alpha-beta-depleted transplantation in children. This CDR3 spans 13 amino acids. Germline lookup yields CDR1 DFQATT and CDR2 SNEGSKA (reference sequence). Deletions cut 2 bases from V and 11 bases from J, with 16 bases between. Unique molecular identifiers tagged the TCRbeta library. TCRdb recomputed calls from the PCR reads with MiXCR, one row per CDR3 protein. The table includes more than 550,000 distinct CDR3 sequences, more than 9% detected once. The clonotype originates from a human donor who donated a stem cell graft to a child with acute myeloid leukemia. V is TRBV20-1 and J is TRBJ1-5, with a possible D match to TRBD1 (5 bases). This sample comprised PBMCs from the stem cell graft donor, obtained from the stem cell graft. The chain's CDR3 is CSARLEGSGTQHF. CDR3 nucleotide sequence: TGCAGTGCTAGATTAGAGGGGTCGGGGACCCAGCATTTT.